This T cell receptor (beta chain) was obtained from a study of cytomegalovirus exposure and HLA in healthy donors. Primers for the PCR totalled 60 Vbeta and 13 Jbeta. Authors' processing steps: Later analysis identified tens of millions of unique TCR beta chains, 9 million to 12 million shared. Only in-frame clones appear in the TCRdb table, and some are missing; sequencing was by immunoSEQ multiplex PCR. V and J calls and clone size are copied from that table; D and trimming were computed from the DNA. Here the sample spans some 44,000 clones, 75% to 90% being singletons. Looked up from germline, CDR1 is SEHNR and CDR2 is FQNEAQ (reference sequence). The CDR3 extends over 14 amino acids. The V gene end was trimmed by 3 bases and the J gene end by 5 bases; junction bases not matched to a gene: 3.

The V gene is TRBV7-9, the J gene TRBJ2-5; TRBD1 agrees at 10 bases. This receptor was taken from a woman between 40 and 55 years old in good health and CMV-seropositive. Sequencing was done on a sample of PBMCs. CDR3 coding DNA: TGTGCCAGCAGCTTCCCGGGACAGGGGGAGACCCAGTACTTC. Protein: CASSFPGQGETQYF.